The 4 T cell receptor beta chains in this list originate from one sample, sequenced in a study of shared clonotypes between healthy human individuals. Libraries were prepared by immunoSEQ multiplex PCR; TCRdb keeps only in-frame clonotypes and omits some of them. The repertoire has around 1.1 million clones, approximately 80% of them found once; the top ten carry more than 0.85%. The material sequenced was memory CD4+ T cells from PBMCs. Noted subset: CD45RA-negative fraction. The receptors come from a man aged 18 to 30 in good health. Some clones in this sample may be carry-over from other donors' samples.

This clone is a singleton in its sample. This chain uses TRBV18 with TRBJ2-3, with TRBD2 as a possible D gene (6 bases). This CDR3 spans 15 amino acids. The V gene's germline CDR1 is KGHSH and CDR2 LQKENI. The V gene lost 3 bases and the J gene lost 4 bases, with 14 bases spanning the gap. CDR3 nucleotides: TGTGCCAGCTCACCGCGACTAGTAGGCGCAGATACGCAGTATTTT. Translated: CASSPRLVGADTQYF.

The chain uses TRBV4-3 and TRBJ2-3; weak D call: TRBD2 (7 bases). With 1 base removed from V and 8 bases from J, the gap between germline ends came to 10 bases. Germline values: CDR1 LGHNA, CDR2 YSLEER. The CDR3 consists of 13 residues. The CDR3 DNA follows: TGCGCCAGCAGCCAAGGTGGGGGGGCTACGCAGTATTTT. Translation gives CASSQGGGATQYF.

This clone was detected many times. This chain links TRBV5-5 with TRBJ1-5; D is undetermined. Per the germline V gene, CDR1 is SGHKS and CDR2 is YYEKEE (reference sequence). Trimming shortened V by 4 bases and J by 4 bases, and 15 bases separated the two germline ends. This CDR3 has 15 residues. DNA of the CDR3: TGTGCCAGCAGCCCGGGAACACAGAGTAATCAGCCCCAGCATTTT. Protein product: CASSPGTQSNQPQHF.

The rearrangement links TRBV18 to TRBJ1-1; unclear D gene. Germline V CDR1 and CDR2: KGHSH, LQKENI. Trimming cost V 8 bases and J 3 bases, with 7 bases left between them. This CDR3 comprises 11 residues. The CDR3 protein is CASGRDTEAFF. DNA of the CDR3: TGTGCCAGCGGTAGAGACACTGAAGCTTTCTTT.